The source of this T cell receptor beta chain is a study of CD8 T cells in ankylosing spondylitis. Each CDR3 protein is one row after TCRdb ran MiXCR on the 5' RACE reads. The sample includes more than 400,000 distinct CDR3 sequences, roughly 5% of them seen just once. Study-wide results and caveats: Eight highly homologous variants formed a TCR beta motif that appeared characteristic of ankylosing spondylitis blood. The clones that were linked to disease were reported to be significantly enriched in matched synovial fluid samples from ankylosing spondylitis patients.

The CDR3 loop spans 12 amino acids. Germline CDR1 is SGHAT and CDR2 is FQNNGV. V was cut by 7 bases and J by 4 bases, with 7 bases left in between. This clonotype was counted many times. The antigen is unknown. The chain couples TRBV11-2 to TRBJ2-2; D uncertain. This TCR came from a male donor with ankylosing spondylitis. The specimen sequenced was blood, either unsorted or a sorted T cell fraction (not recorded which). The CDR3 DNA reads TGTGCCAGCATCCAGAGCACCGGGGAGCTGTTTTTT. Residues: CASIQSTGELFF.